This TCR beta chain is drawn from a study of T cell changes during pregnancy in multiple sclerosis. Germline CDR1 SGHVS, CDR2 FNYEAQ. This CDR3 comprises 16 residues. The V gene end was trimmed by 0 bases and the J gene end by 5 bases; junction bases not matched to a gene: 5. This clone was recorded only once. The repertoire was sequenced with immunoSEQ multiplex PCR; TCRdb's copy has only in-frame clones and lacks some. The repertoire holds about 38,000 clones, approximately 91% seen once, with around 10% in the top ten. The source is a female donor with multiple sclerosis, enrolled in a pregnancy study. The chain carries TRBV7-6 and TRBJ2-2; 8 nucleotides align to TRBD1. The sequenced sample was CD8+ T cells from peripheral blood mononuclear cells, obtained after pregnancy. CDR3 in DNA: TGTGCCAGCAGCTTAGCGTGGACAGGGCGGACCGGGGAGCTGTTTTTT. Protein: CASSLAWTGRTGELFF. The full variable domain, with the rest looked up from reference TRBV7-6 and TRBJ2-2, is GAGVSQSPRYKVTKRGQDVALRCDPISGHVSLYWYRQALGQGPEFLTYFNYEAQQDKSGLPNDRFSAERPEGSISTLTIQRTEQRDSAMYRCASSLAWTGRTGELFFGEGSRLTVL.